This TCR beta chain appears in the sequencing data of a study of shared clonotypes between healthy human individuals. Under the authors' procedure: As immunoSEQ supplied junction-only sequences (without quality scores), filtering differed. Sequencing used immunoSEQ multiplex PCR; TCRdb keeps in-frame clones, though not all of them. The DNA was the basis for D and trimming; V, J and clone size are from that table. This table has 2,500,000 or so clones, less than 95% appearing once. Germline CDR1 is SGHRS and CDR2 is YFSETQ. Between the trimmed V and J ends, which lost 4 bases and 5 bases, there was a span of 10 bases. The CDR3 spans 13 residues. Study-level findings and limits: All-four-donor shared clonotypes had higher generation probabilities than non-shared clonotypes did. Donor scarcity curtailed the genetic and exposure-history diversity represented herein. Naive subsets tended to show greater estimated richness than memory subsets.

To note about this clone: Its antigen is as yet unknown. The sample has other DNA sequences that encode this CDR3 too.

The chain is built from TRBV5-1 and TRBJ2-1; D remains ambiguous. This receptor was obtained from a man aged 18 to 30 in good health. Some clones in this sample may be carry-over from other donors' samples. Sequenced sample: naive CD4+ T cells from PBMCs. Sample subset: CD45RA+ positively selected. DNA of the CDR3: TGCGCCAGCAGCCCGGGCCAGAACAATGAGCAGTTCTTC. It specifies CASSPGQNNEQFF.